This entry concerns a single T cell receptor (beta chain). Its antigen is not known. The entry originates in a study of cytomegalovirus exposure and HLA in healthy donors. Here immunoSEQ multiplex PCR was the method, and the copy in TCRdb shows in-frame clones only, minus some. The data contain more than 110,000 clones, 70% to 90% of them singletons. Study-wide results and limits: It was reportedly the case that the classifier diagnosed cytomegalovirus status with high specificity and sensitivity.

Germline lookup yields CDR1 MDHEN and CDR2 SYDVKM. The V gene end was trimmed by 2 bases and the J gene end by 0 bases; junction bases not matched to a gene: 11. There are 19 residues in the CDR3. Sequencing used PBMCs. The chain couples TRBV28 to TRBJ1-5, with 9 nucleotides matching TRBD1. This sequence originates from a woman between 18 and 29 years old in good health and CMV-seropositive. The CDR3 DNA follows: TGTGCCAGCAGTTTACTAGAAGGGACAGGGCTTTATAGCAATCAGCCCCAGCATTTT. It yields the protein CASSLLEGTGLYSNQPQHF.